The 27 T cell receptor beta chains given below trace back to one sample, sequenced in a study of blood T cell repertoires in COVID-19. Only in-frame clones appear in the TCRdb table, and some are missing; sequencing was by immunoSEQ multiplex PCR. The profile shows about 170,000 clones, less than 85% of them singletons. The sequenced material came from peripheral blood. The origin of the receptors is a woman aged 40 to 50 with COVID-19, enrolled during active disease.

Only one count was recorded for this clone. The CDR3 DNA reads TGTGCCAGCAGTGAAGCGCTTGGGACAGGGTTTCAGCCCCAGCATTTT. This codes for CASSEALGTGFQPQHF. This rearrangement joins TRBV6-1 to TRBJ1-5; the match to TRBD1 covers 9 bases. CDR3 length: 16 amino acids. With 0 bases clipped from V and 6 bases from J, the junction kept 6 bases outside the gene matches. Germline V CDR1 and CDR2: MNHNS, SASEGT.

The chain couples TRBV9 to TRBJ1-4; D is undetermined. There are 15 residues in the CDR3. Germline V lookup: CDR1 SGDLS, CDR2 YYNGEE. Deletions cut 1 base from V and 4 bases from J, with 11 bases between. The CDR3 is CASSVTDGLNEKLFF. The DNA for the CDR3 is TGTGCCAGCAGCGTAACGGACGGACTTAATGAAAAACTGTTTTTT. Drawing the rest from reference TRBV9 and TRBJ1-4, the complete variable domain is DSGVTQTPKHLITATGQRVTLRCSPRSGDLSVYWYQQSLDQGLQFLIQYYNGEERAKGNILERFSAQQFPDLHSELNLSSLELGDSALYFCASSVTDGLNEKLFFGSGTQLSVL.

A note on this clone: Relative to the germline gene, one junction end is altered; a read error may explain this. J is TRBJ2-2 and V is TRBV7-7, with TRBD1 matching 8 bases. The CDR3 contains 15 residues. Germline V lookup: CDR1 SSHAT, CDR2 FNYEAQ (reference sequence). The CDR3 DNA reads as TGTGCTAGCAGCGCCACAGGGGGAAACACCGGGGAGCTGTTTTTT. Translated, it gives CASSATGGNTGELFF. Based on the CDR3 plus reference TRBV7-7 and TRBJ2-2, the full variable domain is GAGVSQSPRYKVTKRGQDVTLRCDPISSHATLYWYQQALGQGPEFLTYFNYEAQPDKSGLPSDRFSAERPEGSISTLTIQRTEQRDSAMYRCASSATGGNTGELFFGEGSRLTVL.

The chain links TRBV2 to TRBJ2-1, with TRBD2 identical over 9 bases. The V segment lost 5 bases and the J segment 0 bases; nucleotides outside the gene matches: 5. The germline CDR1 and CDR2 sequences are SNHLY and FYNNEI. CDR3 length equals 16 residues. The chain's CDR3 is CASSPSGMSSYNEQFF. The CDR3 DNA follows: TGTGCCAGCAGTCCTAGCGGGATGAGCTCCTACAATGAGCAGTTCTTC.

This rearrangement joins TRBV19 to TRBJ1-1; D might be TRBD1 (5 bases). Germline V lookup: CDR1 LNHDA, CDR2 SQIVND (reference sequence). This CDR3 is built from 13 residues. V gave up 3 bases and J gave up 9 bases, with 14 bases separating them. The CDR3 protein is CASSISSRGKAFF. The CDR3 coding sequence is TGTGCCAGTAGTATTTCCTCTCGGGGGAAAGCTTTCTTT.

DNA for the CDR3: TGTGCCAGCAGCGTAGCGGTGGAGGGGGATACGCAGTATTTT. This gives the protein CASSVAVEGDTQYF. The chain employs TRBV9 and TRBJ2-3, with TRBD2 as a possible D gene (6 bases). Between the trimmed V and J ends, which lost 0 bases and 6 bases, there was a span of 11 bases. The germline V gene encodes CDR1 SGDLS and CDR2 YYNGEE. This CDR3 comprises 14 residues.

In this sample, this clone turned up many times. This chain connects TRBV19 to TRBJ1-5; TRBD1 matches at 12 bases. The CDR3 is 17 residues long. J gave up 6 bases and V 3 bases, and 9 bases lay outside the gene matches. Germline CDR1 LNHDA, CDR2 SQIVND (reference sequence). CDR3 DNA: TGTGCCAGTAGTATTAGTGGGACAGGGGGCCCCGGTCAGCCCCAGCATTTT. Amino acid sequence: CASSISGTGGPGQPQHF. The full variable domain, rest sourced from reference TRBV19 and TRBJ1-5, is DGGITQSPKYLFRKEGQNVTLSCEQNLNHDAMYWYRQDPGQGLRLIYYSQIVNDFQKGDIAEGYSVSREKKESFPLTVTSAQKNPTAFYLCASSISGTGGPGQPQHFGDGTRLSIL.

The genes are TRBV6-1 and TRBJ2-3, with 10 nucleotides matching TRBD1. Germline values: CDR1 MNHNS, CDR2 SASEGT. This CDR3 has 16 residues. Losses at the gene ends were 3 bases for V and 9 bases for J; bases not matched to a gene: 12. CDR3 sequence reads: CASSDHLGTGASTQYF. CDR3 DNA sequence: TGTGCCAGCAGTGACCACCTCGGGACAGGGGCTTCGACGCAGTATTTT.

V gene TRBV4-1 combines with J gene TRBJ1-3; D perhaps matches TRBD1 (6 bases). With 2 bases removed from V and 4 bases from J, the gap between germline ends came to 12 bases. The germline CDR1 and CDR2 sequences are MGHRA and YSYEKL. The CDR3 is made up of 15 amino acids. CDR3 sequence reads: CASSQTPGVGNTIYF. The CDR3, as DNA: TGCGCCAGCAGCCAAACTCCAGGGGTCGGAAACACCATATATTTT.

V gene TRBV7-8 combines with J gene TRBJ2-1; 7 bases match TRBD2. V shed 0 bases, J shed 0 bases, and the junction held 5 bases outside the gene matches. The germline V gene encodes CDR1 SGHVS and CDR2 FQNEAQ. The CDR3 is 17 residues long. CDR3 sequence (DNA): TGTGCCAGCAGCTTAGCGCAGGGCGGGAGCTCCTACAATGAGCAGTTCTTC. As protein: CASSLAQGGSSYNEQFF.

This chain joins TRBV30 and TRBJ1-2; D not certain. The CDR3 runs to 10 residues. Germline lookup yields CDR1 GTSNPN and CDR2 SVGIG (reference sequence). V lost 8 bases and J lost 7, with 11 bases in between. In nucleotides, the CDR3 is TGTGCCGGAGAGTTCGGTGGCTACACCTTC. It codes for CAGEFGGYTF. Together with reference TRBV30 and TRBJ1-2, the CDR3 gives the full variable domain: SQTIHQWPATLVQPVGSPLSLECTVEGTSNPNLYWYRQAAGRGLQLLFYSVGIGQISSEVPQNLSASRPQDRQFILSSKKLLLSDSGFYLCAGEFGGYTFGSGTRLTVV.

The V call is TRBV28, the J call TRBJ2-1; perhaps TRBD2 as D (6 bases). This CDR3 spans 16 amino acids. Trimming removed 4 bases from V and 0 bases from J, with 13 bases in between. Germline lookup yields CDR1 MDHEN and CDR2 SYDVKM. This CDR3 reads CASSSVGGISYNEQFF. As DNA, the CDR3 is TGTGCCAGCAGTTCCGTGGGGGGAATCTCCTACAATGAGCAGTTCTTC.

This chain connects TRBV6-6 to TRBJ2-3, with 7 bases identical to TRBD2. The V segment lost 8 bases and the J segment 0 bases; nucleotides outside the gene matches: 11. The CDR3 totals 16 residues. Germline V lookup: CDR1 MNHNY, CDR2 SVGAGI (reference sequence). The CDR3, as DNA: TGTGCCAGCGACCCTATCGGGGGGACGAGCACAGATACGCAGTATTTT. It is translated as CASDPIGGTSTDTQYF.

This chain connects TRBV5-8 to TRBJ2-7; 7 bases map to TRBD2. Germline CDR1 is SGHTS and CDR2 is YDEGEE. The CDR3 spans 14 residues. Trimming removed 4 bases from V and 2 bases from J; junction bases left unmatched: 6. The CDR3, as DNA: TGTGCCAGCAGCCGAAGGGACTATCCCTACGAGCAGTACTTC. Translated, it gives CASSRRDYPYEQYF.

The chain recombines TRBV28 with TRBJ2-1, with 15 positions matching TRBD2. This CDR3 comprises 16 residues. The V gene's germline CDR1 is MDHEN and CDR2 SYDVKM. J lost 9 bases, V lost 3 bases, and 6 bases had no gene match. CDR3 amino acids: CASSFRTSGRAFEQFF. The CDR3, as DNA: TGTGCCAGCAGTTTCCGGACTAGCGGGAGGGCCTTTGAGCAGTTCTTC.

Written as DNA, the CDR3 is TGTGCCAGCAGTGTTCAGGAGGGCGCAGATACGCAGTATTTT. The encoded protein is CASSVQEGADTQYF. The chain couples TRBV2 to TRBJ2-3; D perhaps matches TRBD2 (6 bases). CDR1 is SNHLY and CDR2 is FYNNEI in the germline V gene. Trimming stripped 4 bases from V and 4 bases from J, with 12 bases between. The length of the CDR3 is 14 residues.

V gene TRBV13 combines with J gene TRBJ1-3, with D possibly being TRBD1 (6 bases). The CDR3 has 15 amino acids. Trimming shortened V by 3 bases and J by 4 bases, and 13 bases separated the two germline ends. The germline gives CDR1 PRHDT, CDR2 FYEKMQ (reference sequence). The DNA of the CDR3 is TGTGCCAGCAGCTTCGAGGGGGTTTGGGGAAACACCATATATTTT. Its translation: CASSFEGVWGNTIYF.

The chain couples TRBV7-8 to TRBJ2-1; 8 nucleotides align to TRBD2. CDR1 is SGHVS, CDR2 FQNEAQ, per germline. The CDR3 totals 15 residues. J was trimmed by 4 bases and V by 5 bases; bases with no gene match: 7. The DNA of the CDR3 is TGTGCCAGCAGCGACGGGGGGGCCCGGTACAATGAGCAGTTCTTC. This translates into CASSDGGARYNEQFF.

The chain employs TRBV18 and TRBJ1-6; D not resolved. This CDR3 contains 12 residues. V was pared by 5 bases and J by 7 bases, with 6 bases between. The V gene's germline CDR1 is KGHSH and CDR2 LQKENI. As DNA, the CDR3 is TGTGCCAGCTCATCAGAAAATTCACCCCTCCACTTT. Residues: CASSSENSPLHF. Drawing the rest from reference TRBV18 and TRBJ1-6, the complete variable domain is NAGVMQNPRHLVRRRGQEARLRCSPMKGHSHVYWYRQLPEEGLKFMVYLQKENIIDESGMPKERFSAEFPKEGPSILRIQQVVRGDSAAYFCASSSENSPLHFGNGTRLTVT.

In DNA, the CDR3 is TGCAGCGTTATATTTAGCGGGAGGGCCATCGGGGAGCTGTTTTTT. It encodes CSVIFSGRAIGELFF. The V call is TRBV29-1, the J call TRBJ2-2, with 11 bases that match TRBD2. The CDR3 runs to 15 residues. Germline assignment: CDR1 SQVTM and CDR2 ANQGSEA. J lost 7 bases, V lost 5 bases, and 9 bases had no gene match.

The chain combines TRBV11-2 with TRBJ1-1; the D is unclear. Trimming stripped 5 bases from V and 1 base from J, with 26 bases between. The CDR3 runs 19 residues. The germline CDR1 and CDR2 sequences are SGHAT and FQNNGV. CDR3 in DNA: TGTGCCAGCAGCCCTCAGACAATCGGGAGGAGAGCTTCGAACACTGAAGCTTTCTTT. Its protein product is CASSPQTIGRRASNTEAFF.

This chain uses TRBV18 with TRBJ2-6; tentatively, D is TRBD2 (6 bases). There are 17 residues in the CDR3. Germline CDR1 is KGHSH and CDR2 is LQKENI. V lost 3 bases and J 0 bases, leaving 12 bases between the germline ends. CDR3 sequence: CASSPGGGFSGANVLTF. Written as DNA, the CDR3 is TGTGCCAGCTCACCTGGAGGAGGGTTCTCTGGGGCCAACGTCCTGACTTTC.

The chain employs TRBV12-5 and TRBJ2-5; 9 bases match TRBD1. J lost 5 bases, V lost 0 bases, and 10 bases had no gene match. The CDR3 spans 17 residues. The germline gives CDR1 LGHNT, CDR2 FRNRAP. The chain's CDR3 is CASGLVQGGQGWETQYF. CDR3 sequence (DNA): TGTGCTAGTGGTTTGGTACAGGGCGGACAGGGGTGGGAGACCCAGTACTTC.

The V gene is TRBV5-6, the J gene TRBJ2-5, with D possibly TRBD1 on 5 matching bases. CDR3 length equals 15 residues. V lost 0 bases and J 0 bases, leaving 9 bases between the germline ends. Germline V lookup: CDR1 SGHDT, CDR2 YYEEEE. The CDR3 is CASSLDEDNQETQYF. CDR3 DNA sequence: TGTGCCAGCAGCTTGGATGAGGACAACCAAGAGACCCAGTACTTC.

In its sample, this clone was seen many times. The V and J genes are TRBV19 and TRBJ1-1; 8 bases map to TRBD1. CDR1 is LNHDA and CDR2 is SQIVND in the germline V gene (reference sequence). The CDR3 contains 14 residues. V shed 7 bases and J 1 base; nucleotides not matched to a gene: 5. The CDR3 DNA sequence: TGTGCCAGTAAACCCGGGACAGGGAACACTGAAGCTTTCTTT. Translation: CASKPGTGNTEAFF.

Only one count was recorded for this clone. The CDR3 reads CASSSGTEKLFF. The CDR3 DNA reads as TGTGCCAGCAGTTCTGGGACAGAAAAACTGTTTTTT. The J gene is TRBJ1-4, the V gene TRBV28; TRBD1 might be the D (6 bases). This CDR3 has 12 amino acids. Trimming removed 4 bases at V and 8 bases at J, with 8 bases between. CDR1 is MDHEN, CDR2 SYDVKM, per germline.

The CDR3, as DNA: TGTGCCAGCAGCGTGTACGGGTCACCCCTCCACTTT. Protein product: CASSVYGSPLHF. This chain joins TRBV9 and TRBJ1-6; D remains unclear. Per germline, CDR1 SGDLS and CDR2 YYNGEE. This CDR3 region has 12 residues. Trimming took 2 bases from V and 10 from J, leaving 7 bases between them.